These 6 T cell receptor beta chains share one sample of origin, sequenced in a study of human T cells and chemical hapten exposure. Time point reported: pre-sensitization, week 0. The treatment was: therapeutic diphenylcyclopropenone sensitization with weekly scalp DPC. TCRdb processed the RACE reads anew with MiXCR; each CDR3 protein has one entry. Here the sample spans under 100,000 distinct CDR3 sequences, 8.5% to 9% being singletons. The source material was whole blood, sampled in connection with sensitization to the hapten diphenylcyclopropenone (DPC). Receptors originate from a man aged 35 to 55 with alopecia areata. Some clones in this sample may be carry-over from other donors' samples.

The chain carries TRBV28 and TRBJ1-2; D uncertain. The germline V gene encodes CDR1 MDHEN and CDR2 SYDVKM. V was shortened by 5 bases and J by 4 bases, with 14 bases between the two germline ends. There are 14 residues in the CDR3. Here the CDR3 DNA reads TGTGCCAGCAGTCCCACCTTAACTAGCTATGGCTACACCTTC. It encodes CASSPTLTSYGYTF.

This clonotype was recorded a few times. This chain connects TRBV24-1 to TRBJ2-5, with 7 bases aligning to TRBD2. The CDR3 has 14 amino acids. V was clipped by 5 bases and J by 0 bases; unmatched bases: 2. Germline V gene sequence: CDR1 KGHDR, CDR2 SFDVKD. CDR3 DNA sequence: TGTGCCACCAGTGGGCGGGGGTACCAAGAGACCCAGTACTTC. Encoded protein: CATSGRGYQETQYF.

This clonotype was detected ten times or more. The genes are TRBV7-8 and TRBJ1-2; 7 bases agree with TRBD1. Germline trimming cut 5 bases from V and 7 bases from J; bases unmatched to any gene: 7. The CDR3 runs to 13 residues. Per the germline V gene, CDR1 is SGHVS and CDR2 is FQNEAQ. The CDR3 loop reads CASSPGGMGGYTF. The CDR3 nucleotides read TGTGCCAGCAGCCCAGGGGGGATGGGTGGCTACACCTTC.

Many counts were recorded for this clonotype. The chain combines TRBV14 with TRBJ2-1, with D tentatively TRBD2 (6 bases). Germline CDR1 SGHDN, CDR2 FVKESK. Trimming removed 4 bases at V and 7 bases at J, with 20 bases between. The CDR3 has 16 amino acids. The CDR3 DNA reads TGTGCCAGCAGCCCTAGTCGTGGGAGGCCACGAAATGAGCAGTTCTTC. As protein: CASSPSRGRPRNEQFF.

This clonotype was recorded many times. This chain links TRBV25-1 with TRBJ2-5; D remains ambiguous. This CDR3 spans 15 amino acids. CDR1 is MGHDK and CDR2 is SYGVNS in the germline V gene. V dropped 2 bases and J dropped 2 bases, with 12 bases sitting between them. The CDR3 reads CASSEDRTVQETQYF. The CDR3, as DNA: TGTGCCAGCAGTGAAGATCGCACAGTACAAGAGACCCAGTACTTC.

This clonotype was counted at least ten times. CDR3 bases: TGTGCCAGCAGTTTAGGGAATTCACCCCTCCACTTT. Translation: CASSLGNSPLHF. This chain uses TRBV28 with TRBJ1-6, with unresolved D. Per the germline V gene, CDR1 is MDHEN and CDR2 is SYDVKM. The CDR3 is 12 residues long. Trimming removed 2 bases from V and 7 bases from J, with 3 bases in between.